This is a list of T cell receptor beta chains from one sample in a study of T cell repertoires in cytomegalovirus infection. TCRdb re-derived calls from the reads in MiXCR, one entry per CDR3 protein. The data show around 740,000 distinct CDR3 sequences, 35% to 40% seen once. The sequenced sample consisted of PBMCs. These receptors all stem from a human donor in good health (CMV status not recorded). Some clones in this sample may be carry-over from other donors' samples. The CDR3 runs from the conserved cysteine through the conserved F or W. The D gene is left open where the match is weak. The listing skips clone size in some rows; elsewhere it reads once, few, many or a size class.

few	TRBV5-1	-	TRBJ1-1	TGCGCCAGCAGCTTGGTTGACTGGGAGGCTGAAGCTTTCTTT	CASSLVDWEAEAFF
many	TRBV6-2/TRBV6-3	TRBD2	TRBJ2-5	TGTGCCAGCAGTCCCAGACTAGCGAAGCAAGAGACCCAGTACTTC	CASSPRLAKQETQYF
-	TRBV19	-	TRBJ2-7	TGTGCCATTAGTATTTCGAGGGGGTACGAGCAGTACTTC	CAISISRGYEQYF
-	TRBV4-1	TRBD1	TRBJ1-5	TGCGCCAGCAGCCAAGTTCCGGGACAGATTAGCAATCAGCCCCAGCATTTT	CASSQVPGQISNQPQHF
-	TRBV28	-	TRBJ2-7	TGTGCCAGCAGTCCGCTCAGGGACTACGAGCAGTACTTC	CASSPLRDYEQYF
-	TRBV7-2	-	TRBJ2-7	TGTGCCAGCAGCTTAGCAACGGGGACCTCCTACGAGCAGTCCTTC	CASSLATGTSYEQSF
-	TRBV5-6	TRBD1	TRBJ2-7	TGTGCCAGCAGCTTTAGGTCAGGGGGTGCCTTTTACGAGCAGTACTTC	CASSFRSGGAFYEQYF
-	TRBV28	-	TRBJ1-3	TGTGCCAGCAGTTCGCGGACGGTACTTATTGGAAACACCATATATTTT	CASSSRTVLIGNTIYF
-	TRBV27	TRBD1	TRBJ1-5	TGTGCCAGCAGTAGGGACAGCCGACCAGATATTAGCAATCAGCCCCAGCATTTT	CASSRDSRPDISNQPQHF
few	TRBV12-3/TRBV12-4	-	TRBJ2-7	TGTGCCAGCAGTTTAGACGGGTTCGAGCAGTACTTC	CASSLDGFEQYF
-	TRBV14	-	TRBJ2-7	TGTGCCAGCAGCCAAGTCCTTTCCCCAGGGTATGGGGACGAGCAGTACTTC	CASSQVLSPGYGDEQYF
-	TRBV3-1	-	TRBJ1-2	TGTGCCAGCAGCCAAGAGTGGGGGCGCAGCTATGGCTACACCTTC	CASSQEWGRSYGYTF
many	TRBV7-9	-	TRBJ1-2	TGTGCCAGCAGCTTAGGCCGAGACCGCGAAGTCTATGGCTACACCTTC	CASSLGRDREVYGYTF
-	TRBV28	-	TRBJ2-7	TGTGCCAGCAGTTTCATCTTCTCCTACGAGCAGTACTTC	CASSFIFSYEQYF
many	TRBV24-1	-	TRBJ1-5	TGTGCCACCAGTGCCGAGAATCAGCCCCAGCATTTT	CATSAENQPQHF
few	TRBV27	-	TRBJ2-2	TGTGCCAGCAGTGATGGGGACGGATTAATAAACACCGGGGAGCTGTTTTTT	CASSDGDGLINTGELFF
-	TRBV29-1	-	TRBJ1-2	TGCAGCGTTGAAAGGGGGTTTGGGTATGGCTACACCTTC	CSVERGFGYGYTF
many	TRBV7-2	TRBD1	TRBJ2-7	TGTGCCAGCAGCTCCCCTCTCGCCTCCGGGACAGCCTACGAGCAGTACTTC	CASSSPLASGTAYEQYF
few	TRBV6-5	TRBD1	TRBJ1-1	TGTGCCAGCAGTCCCGGGGCGGGACAGAGGAACACTGAAGCTTTCTTT	CASSPGAGQRNTEAFF
few	TRBV7-8	-	TRBJ1-2	TGTGCCAGCAGCTTCAATCAGGGGCCTAGATATGGCTACACCTTC	CASSFNQGPRYGYTF
-	TRBV11-2	-	TRBJ1-1	TGTGCCAGCAGCTTCGACGGAATGAACACTGAAGCTTTCTTT	CASSFDGMNTEAFF
-	TRBV15	-	TRBJ2-1	TGTGCCACCAGCAGAGATATTGGGGGGGGGGCCCACAATGAGCAGTTCTTC	CATSRDIGGGAHNEQFF
few	TRBV12-3/TRBV12-4	-	TRBJ1-6	TGTGCCAGCGCGACCCAGGGAATTAATTCACCCCTCCACTTT	CASATQGINSPLHF
-	TRBV27	TRBD2	TRBJ2-7	TGTGCCAGCAGAACACCGACTAGCGGGAGCTACGAGCAGTACTTC	CASRTPTSGSYEQYF
few	TRBV28	TRBD1	TRBJ1-1	TGTGCCAGCAGGATTAGGGACAGGGGGCTTACTGAAGCTTTCTTT	CASRIRDRGLTEAFF
many	TRBV28	-	TRBJ2-3	TGTGCCAGCAGCTCAGCAGATACGCAGTATTTT	CASSSADTQYF
-	TRBV23-1	-	TRBJ2-2	TGCGCCAGCAGTCAATTGGTTTTGTCCAACACCGGGGAGCTGTTTTTT	CASSQLVLSNTGELFF
few	TRBV27	-	TRBJ1-4	TGTGCCAGCAGTCCGGGACGGACAAATGAAAAACTGTTTTTT	CASSPGRTNEKLFF
-	TRBV19	-	TRBJ1-2	TGTGCCAGTAGTATCTCCCCAGGACCTCCCTATGGCTACACCTTC	CASSISPGPPYGYTF